The clone carrying this TCR beta chain was observed a handful of times. No antigen is known for it. The library attached unique molecular identifiers to individual cDNA molecules. In TCRdb, the reads were re-called with MiXCR into one record per CDR3 protein. The table records fewer than 150,000 distinct CDR3 sequences, around 8.5% of them present only once. These data are taken from a study of human T cells and chemical hapten exposure. About the study: Small pooled library volume differences mainly caused per-sample TCR yield variation.

General study results and limits: DPC sensitization produced no change in TCRs with frequency above 1 in 1000.

RNA extraction used unfractionated whole blood as the source of total RNA. V lost 3 bases and J 4 bases, leaving 15 bases between the germline ends. CDR1 SGHTA and CDR2 FQGNSA come from the germline V gene. The CDR3 contains 15 residues. The chain has TRBV7-2 and TRBJ1-1, with a tentative D call TRBD1 (6 bases). The clonotype originates from a human donor in good health. Some clones in this sample may be carry-over from other donors' samples. The sample consisted of whole blood. The CDR3 DNA reads TGTGCCAGCAGCTTCCAGGGGATAAGGAGCACTGAAGCTTTCTTT. Its translation: CASSFQGIRSTEAFF.